The present T cell receptor (beta chain) was sequenced within a study of graft-versus-host responses after intestinal transplantation. Study-level results: Allografts carried high graft-versus-host to host-versus-graft clonal ratios in patients having graft-donor T cell macrochimerism. Analysis identified GvH clones in recipient marrow, with some appearing first in ileum or blood.

TCRdb keeps only in-frame clones here, not all; method: immunoSEQ multiplex PCR. The sample lists about 120,000 clones, 85% to 95% occurring once. Regarding this clone: The target antigen is unknown.

The CDR3 extends over 13 amino acids. Germline V CDR1 and CDR2: GTSNPN, SVGIG (reference sequence). With 2 bases removed from V and 4 bases from J, the gap between germline ends came to 11 bases. Sequencing used unstimulated CD8+ T cells sorted from spleen or lymph node cells, obtained before transplant. The chain combines TRBV30 with TRBJ1-1; TRBD1 is a possible D gene (5 bases). The source is a human donor who was the organ donor for an intestinal transplant. In nucleotides, the CDR3 is TGTGCCTGGAGTTTTGGGGGTGCCACTGAAGCTTTCTTT. Protein sequence: CAWSFGGATEAFF.